This paragraph covers one T cell receptor beta chain sequence. Its specificity is not known. TCRdb re-called the reads with MiXCR, one entry per CDR3 protein. The data contain under 350,000 distinct CDR3 sequences, around 9.5% of them singletons. This entry comes from a study of T cell repertoires in cytomegalovirus infection. Whole-study context: Signatures in public TCR beta sequences pointed to both CMV infection and matching HLA type. Overall study results and limits: The cumulative frequency of public TCR beta families identified carriers of CMV plus the relevant HLA. HLA-C-restricted TCR beta clonotypes specific for CMV led the ex vivo response.

The CDR3 has 14 amino acids. Trimming removed 5 bases at V and 2 bases at J, with 13 bases between. Germline V gene lookup returns CDR1 LNHDA and CDR2 SQIVND (reference sequence). This sequence joins TRBV19 and TRBJ2-7; the D gene could be TRBD1 or TRBD2 (5 bases each). This clonotype was obtained from a human donor in good health (CMV status not recorded). Some clones in this sample may be carry-over from other donors' samples. Sequencing was carried out using PBMCs. Here the CDR3 reads CASSLGTQTYEQYF. DNA of the CDR3: TGTGCCAGTAGTCTCGGGACGCAAACCTACGAGCAGTACTTC.